Listed below are T cell receptor beta chains from one sample, sequenced in a study of persistence of HIV-infected CD4 T cells. The antigens for these receptors are not known. The method was immunoSEQ multiplex PCR; TCRdb's version includes in-frame clones alone and lacks a portion of them. The data contain 35,000 or so clones, about 85% of them singletons. This sample comprised cultured CD4+ T cells from PBMCs, obtained from a patient who received antiretroviral therapy. These receptors were taken from an adult with HIV. The donor label of this sample is uncertain. Each CDR3 is given with its conserved first and last residue. D genes are given only for firm matches. Expanded clones get a size class; other rows say once, few or many, or leave the size out.

NA	NA	TRBV19	TRBJ2-1	CASSTPGARRTYNEQFF	TGTGCCAGTAGTACGCCGGGAGCGCGTAGGACCTACAATGAGCAGTTCTTC
NA	NA	TRBV5-1	TRBJ2-2	CASSLEHGTGELFF	TGCGCCAGCAGCTTGGAGCACGGCACCGGGGAGCTGTTTTTT
NA	TRBD2	TRBV2	TRBJ2-7	CASSAGGYEQYF	TGTGCCAGCAGTGCGGGGGGCTACGAGCAGTACTTC
NA	NA	TRBV7-9	TRBJ1-2	CASSFLRNNYGYTF	TGTGCCAGCAGCTTCCTGAGGAACAACTATGGCTACACCTTC
NA	TRBD1	TRBV19	TRBJ1-2	CASSPGQGIYGYTF	TGTGCCAGTAGCCCCGGACAGGGAATCTATGGCTACACCTTC
NA	NA	TRBV2	TRBJ2-7	CASRRGSQTSQYF	TGTGCCAGCAGGAGGGGTAGCCAGACCTCGCAGTACTTC
once	NA	TRBV6-5	TRBJ2-3	CASSRVRTDTQYF	TGTGCCAGCAGCCGCGTTCGCACAGATACGCAGTATTTT
NA	NA	TRBV9	TRBJ1-6	CASSVAGLVSPLHF	TGTGCCAGCAGCGTAGCGGGGTTGGTTTCACCCCTCCACTTT
NA	NA	TRBV4-1	TRBJ1-2	CASSQDNSYYGYTF	TGCGCCAGCAGCCAAGATAACAGCTACTATGGCTACACCTTC
NA	TRBD1	TRBV7-4	TRBJ2-7	CASSPRGRGRYEQYF	TGTGCCAGCAGCCCGAGGGGGCGCGGCAGGTACGAGCAGTACTTC
NA	TRBD2	TRBV5-6	TRBJ2-6	CASSLLRGGRSGANVLTF	TGTGCCAGCAGCTTGTTACGGGGGGGCCGTAGTGGGGCCAACGTCCTGACTTTC
NA	NA	TRBV23-1	TRBJ2-4	CASSPRTPEYF	TGCGCCAGCAGTCCCCGGACCCCTGAATACTTC
NA	NA	TRBV19	TRBJ2-1	CASSIVAQGRVEGSGTGGEQFF	TGTGCCAGTAGTATAGTGGCCCAGGGGAGGGTTGAAGGTAGCGGAACCGGGGGTGAGCAGTTCTTC
NA	NA	TRBV6-5	TRBJ1-4	CASSYSGTTKKLFF	TGTGCCAGCAGTTACTCGGGGACCACCAAAAAACTGTTTTTT
once	NA	TRBV19	TRBJ1-2	CASDGGLGYTF	TGTGCCAGTGACGGCGGGCTCGGCTACACCTTC
once	NA	TRBV19	TRBJ1-2	CASTTNYGYTF	TGTGCCAGTACGACTAACTATGGCTACACCTTC
NA	NA	TRBV14	TRBJ1-2	CASSQSTEAHGYTF	TGTGCCAGCAGCCAATCGACAGAGGCCCATGGCTACACCTTC
NA	NA	TRBV18	TRBJ1-4	CASSPPSETEKLFF	TGTGCCAGCTCACCACCGTCAGAGACTGAAAAACTGTTTTTT
NA	TRBD1	TRBV10-3	TRBJ2-2	CATGTGGYTGELFF	TGTGCCACCGGGACAGGGGGATACACCGGGGAGCTGTTTTTT
NA	NA	TRBV5-5	TRBJ2-7	CASSLIDGRSYEQYF	TGTGCCAGCAGCTTGATAGATGGCCGTTCCTACGAGCAGTACTTC
NA	NA	TRBV15	TRBJ2-7	CATSRDLGQLPYEQYF	TGTGCCACCAGCAGAGATCTCGGACAGCTCCCCTACGAGCAGTACTTC
NA	TRBD2	TRBV3-1/TRBV3-2	TRBJ2-7	CASSRTSGGATYEQYF	TGTGCCAGCAGCCGGACTAGCGGGGGGGCCACCTACGAGCAGTACTTC
NA	NA	TRBV7-2	TRBJ2-2	CASSPPSAPNTGELFF	TGTGCCAGCAGCCCGCCTAGCGCTCCGAACACCGGGGAGCTGTTTTTT
NA	NA	TRBV21-1	TRBJ2-3	CANLTSGGAQTSTDTQYF	TGTGCCAACCTGACTAGCGGGGGGGCCCAGACTAGCACAGATACGCAGTATTTT
NA	NA	TRBV25-1	TRBJ2-7	CASSEFHVVSYEQYF	TGTGCCAGCAGTGAATTTCACGTCGTCTCCTACGAGCAGTACTTC
once	TRBD2	TRBV13	TRBJ2-1	CASSRPLLRGDNEQFF	TGTGCCAGCAGCAGGCCACTCTTGCGGGGGGACAATGAGCAGTTCTTC
NA	NA	TRBV3-1/TRBV3-2	TRBJ1-4	CASSPGTILNEKLFF	TGTGCCAGCAGCCCCGGGACAATCCTCAATGAAAAACTGTTTTTT
NA	NA	TRBV20-1	TRBJ2-7	CSASLNYEQYF	TGCAGCGCCTCACTGAACTACGAGCAGTACTTC
NA	TRBD2	TRBV15	TRBJ2-2	CATSRVGGGANTGELFF	TGTGCCACCAGCAGAGTCGGCGGGGGGGCCAACACCGGGGAGCTGTTTTTT
NA	NA	TRBV28	TRBJ1-2	CASSPNRAGARGGYTF	TGTGCCAGCAGTCCCAATCGGGCAGGGGCGAGGGGTGGCTACACCTTC
NA	NA	TRBV15	TRBJ2-7	CATSREGREQYF	TGTGCCACCAGCAGAGAGGGTAGGGAGCAGTACTTC
NA	NA	TRBV5-1	TRBJ2-3	CASSHGDTDTQYF	TGCGCCAGCAGCCACGGAGACACAGATACGCAGTATTTT
NA	NA	TRBV6-5	TRBJ2-7	CASRTVYGAEQYF	TGTGCCAGCAGAACCGTGTACGGCGCCGAGCAGTACTTC
NA	NA	TRBV6-5	TRBJ2-2	CASSSTRSTGELFF	TGTGCCAGCAGTTCAACACGGTCCACCGGGGAGCTGTTTTTT
NA	NA	TRBV6-5	TRBJ1-4	CASSYRGGKLFF	TGTGCCAGCAGTTACCGAGGGGGAAAACTGTTTTTT
NA	NA	TRBV5-1	TRBJ1-1	CASNTGYGTEAFF	TGCGCCAGCAACACAGGGTATGGCACTGAAGCTTTCTTT
NA	NA	TRBV5-4	TRBJ1-2	CASSLVGNYGYTF	TGTGCCAGCAGCTTGGTAGGGAACTATGGCTACACCTTC
NA	NA	TRBV7-8	TRBJ1-4	CASSEDAREKLFF	TGTGCCAGCAGCGAAGACGCAAGGGAAAAACTGTTTTTT
once	TRBD1	TRBV9	TRBJ2-6	CASSATGAGANVLTF	TGTGCCAGCAGCGCCACAGGGGCTGGGGCCAACGTCCTGACTTTC
NA	NA	TRBV19	TRBJ1-3	CASSPKRYSGNTIYF	TGTGCCAGTAGTCCCAAACGGTACTCTGGAAACACCATATATTTT
NA	NA	TRBV10-3	TRBJ2-3	CAISDPGGAASTDTQYF	TGTGCCATCAGTGACCCAGGAGGGGCCGCTAGCACAGATACGCAGTATTTT
NA	TRBD2	TRBV5-1	TRBJ2-7	CASSLGGRGSSYEQYF	TGCGCCAGCAGCTTGGGCGGGAGGGGTAGCTCCTACGAGCAGTACTTC
NA	NA	TRBV28	TRBJ2-1	CASSPTQGTGRNEQFF	TGTGCCAGCAGTCCAACCCAGGGAACTGGAAGGAATGAGCAGTTCTTC
once	TRBD2	TRBV7-2	TRBJ2-3	CASSKNSGGASGDTQYF	TGTGCCAGCAGCAAAAATAGCGGGGGGGCCAGTGGAGATACGCAGTATTTT
NA	NA	TRBV6-5	TRBJ1-2	CASSRTGSDYGYTF	TGTGCCAGCAGTCGGACCGGTTCGGACTATGGCTACACCTTC